Following are 11 T cell receptor beta chains from one sample sequenced in a study of T cells in Graves' hyperthyroidism and ophthalmopathy (dated by TCRdb to about 2019). The library was produced with multiplex PCR. Sequencing was carried out with an Illumina HiSeq 2000. Amplification of TCR beta CDR3 regions was carried out from RNA transcripts. For the first round of RT-PCR on the TCR CDR3, the HTBI primer set was used together with the Qiagen OneStep RT-PCR kit. TCRdb trimmed the raw reads at Q25, called clones with MiXCR and kept productive beta chains. Under each unique CDR3 protein, matching rows form one entry showing the most common genes and DNA. The sample has roughly 500,000 distinct CDR3 sequences on record, 40% to 50% of them singletons. About two fifths of the sample belongs to the ten largest clones. Material for sequencing was peripheral blood or thyroid tissue (not recorded which). These receptors were taken from an adult woman with Graves' disease, either hyperthyroidism or ophthalmopathy (not recorded which).

This clonotype appeared a single time. A single base separates this from a much larger clone, so it may be a read error. The CDR3 spells CASSQQGAQEIQYF. Here the CDR3 DNA reads TGCGCCAGCAGCCAACAGGGGGCCCAAGAGATCCAGTACTTC. The chain is built from TRBV5-1 and TRBJ2-5; 9 nucleotides line up with TRBD1. The CDR3 totals 14 residues. Germline V lookup: CDR1 SGHRS, CDR2 YFSETQ.

The chain has TRBV29-1 and TRBJ1-5; no clear D. The germline CDR1 and CDR2 sequences are SQVTM and ANQGSEA. V gave up 5 bases and J gave up 3 bases, with 11 bases separating them. The CDR3 is 13 residues long. In DNA form, the CDR3 reads TGCAGCGTTTTGGACCGGCCCAATCAGCCCCAGCATTTT. Translation: CSVLDRPNQPQHF.

The CDR3 protein is CSLDRGNQPQHF. For the CDR3, the DNA is TGCAGCTTAGACAGGGGCAATCAGCCCCAGCATTTT. The V and J genes are TRBV29-1 and TRBJ1-5, with TRBD1 matching over 7 bases. V trimming: 8 bases; J trimming: 2 bases; junction bases outside the gene matches: 3. The germline gives CDR1 SQVTM, CDR2 ANQGSEA. This CDR3 has 12 amino acids.

This sequence joins TRBV7-9 and TRBJ1-4, with 8 bases that match TRBD1. J lost 8 bases, V lost 6 bases, and 11 bases had no gene match. The CDR3 contains 15 residues. CDR1 is SEHNR and CDR2 is FQNEAQ in the germline V gene (reference sequence). CDR3 nucleotides: TGTGCCAGCAGTGTCGGCGGACAGGGAAGGGAAAAACTGTTTTTT. As protein: CASSVGGQGREKLFF.

Note on this clonotype: This may stem from a read error, because a much larger clone lies one nucleotide away. V usage is TRBV14 and J usage is TRBJ1-6, with TRBD1 identical over 10 bases. V lost 1 base to trimming and J lost 10 bases; unmatched junction nucleotides: 10. The length of the CDR3 is 17 residues. Germline V gene lookup returns CDR1 SGHDN and CDR2 FVKESK. The CDR3, as DNA: TGTGCCAGCAGCCAAGGAGTCCGGGACAGGGGAGGCTCACCCCTCCACTTT. Its translation: CASSQGVRDRGGSPLHF.

Only one count was recorded for this clonotype. This chain links TRBV20-1 with TRBJ2-7; tentatively, D is TRBD2 (7 bases). The J call is uncertain, as TRBJ2-4 better fits the DNA end. CDR1 and CDR2 (germline): DFQATT, SNEGSKA (reference sequence). The CDR3 contains 13 residues. The CDR3 sequence is CSAKGGGAHIQYF. CDR3 bases: TGCAGTGCTAAAGGGGGGGGAGCGCACATTCAGTACTTC.

V gene TRBV25-1 combines with J gene TRBJ1-2, with 8 bases lining up with TRBD1. Germline trimming cut 2 bases from V and 4 bases from J; bases unmatched to any gene: 9. Germline values: CDR1 MGHDK, CDR2 SYGVNS. The CDR3 sequence is 16 residues long. CDR3 in DNA: TGTGCCAGCAGTGAACCCCAGGGGGCTGCTAGCTATGGCTACACCTTC. Translated: CASSEPQGAASYGYTF.

This clonotype was recorded once. An end of the junction differs from the germline gene, which may be a read error. J is TRBJ1-4 and V is TRBV15; TRBD1 matches 9 bases. This CDR3 has 14 residues. Germline CDR1 and CDR2: LNHNV and YYDKDF (reference sequence). CDR3 nucleotides: TGTGCCACCAGCAGAGTTCCGGGACAGGGAGGATTGGTCTTT. As protein: CATSRVPGQGGLVF.

Many counts were recorded for this clonotype. The chain uses TRBV6-5 and TRBJ1-2, with D unclear. CDR1 is MNHEY, CDR2 SVGAGI, per germline. V was pared by 0 bases and J by 8 bases, with 13 bases between. The CDR3 is 14 amino acids. The CDR3 DNA follows: TGTGCCAGCAGTTACTCGATGGGAAGAGGCGGCTACACCTTC. Translated: CASSYSMGRGGYTF.

The gene calls are TRBV20-1 and TRBJ1-5; tentative D call: TRBD1 (5 bases). V lost 3 bases to trimming and J lost 3 bases, with 9 bases between them. The CDR3 extends over 13 amino acids. The germline CDR1 and CDR2 sequences are DFQATT and SNEGSKA (reference sequence). The CDR3 is CSARGRDNQPQHF. The CDR3 bases are TGCAGTGCTAGGGGGCGGGACAATCAGCCCCAGCATTTT.

This clonotype was recorded many times. The chain's CDR3 is CASSLEQGANSPLHF. CDR3 DNA sequence: TGTGCCAGCAGCTTAGAACAGGGGGCTAATTCACCCCTCCACTTT. This chain links TRBV7-2 with TRBJ1-6; 9 bases fit TRBD1. CDR3 size: 15 residues. Germline V CDR1 and CDR2: SGHTA, FQGNSA. The J segment lost 6 bases and the V segment lost 1 base, leaving 1 base of the junction unmatched.